This TCR beta chain stems from a study of T cell repertoires in cytomegalovirus infection. Turning to the study itself: CMV infection and matching HLA type were both indicated by public TCR beta signatures.

As for this clonotype: Its matching antigen is unknown.

TCRdb passed the reads through MiXCR, listing each CDR3 protein once. The table lists roughly 120,000 distinct CDR3 sequences, roughly a tenth of them singletons. V lost 4 bases to trimming and J lost 7 bases; unmatched junction nucleotides: 5. This CDR3 is 15 amino acids long. The germline gives CDR1 SEHNR, CDR2 FQNEAQ (reference sequence). Study-wide findings and caveats: Summed frequency of public TCR beta families distinguished CMV carriers with the relevant HLA. CMV-specific HLA-C-restricted TCR beta clonotypes dominated the ex vivo response.

The chain joins TRBV7-9 to TRBJ1-3, with 12 positions matching TRBD1. What was sequenced was PBMCs, sequenced either directly or after in vitro stimulation (not recorded which). The source of this sequence is a human donor in good health (CMV status not recorded). Some clones in this sample may be carry-over from other donors' samples. The DNA of the CDR3 is TGTGCCAGCAGCTCCGGGACAGGGGGCTCTAACACCATATATTTT. This encodes CASSSGTGGSNTIYF. Variable domain in full (rest from reference TRBV7-9 and TRBJ1-3): DTGVSQNPRHKITKRGQNVTFRCDPISEHNRLYWYRQTLGQGPEFLTYFQNEAQLEKSRLLSDRFSAERPKGSFSTLEIQRTEQGDSAMYLCASSSGTGGSNTIYFGEGSWLTVV.